This T cell receptor beta chain came from a study of T cell repertoires in cytomegalovirus infection. Study details: Peptides in the study included HLA-C-restricted and HLA-B-restricted CMV epitopes.

Using its own MiXCR run on the reads, TCRdb lists one record per CDR3 protein. Of about 500,000 distinct CDR3 sequences in the sample, roughly 34% were seen once. With regard to this clonotype: Antigen specificity is unknown.

This material consisted of cultured PBMCs, taken from culture after CMV antigen stimulation. The TCR was taken from a human donor in good health (CMV status not recorded). Some clones in this sample may be carry-over from other donors' samples.

In DNA form, the CDR3 reads TGTGCCAGCAGTGCGCCGGGGCGGAACACTGAAGCTTTCTTT. Protein: CASSAPGRNTEAFF. The gene calls are TRBV28 and TRBJ1-1; D is possibly TRBD1 (5 bases). The length of the CDR3 is 14 residues. Trimming pared 5 bases from V and 1 base from J, leaving 11 bases between. Germline values: CDR1 MDHEN, CDR2 SYDVKM.